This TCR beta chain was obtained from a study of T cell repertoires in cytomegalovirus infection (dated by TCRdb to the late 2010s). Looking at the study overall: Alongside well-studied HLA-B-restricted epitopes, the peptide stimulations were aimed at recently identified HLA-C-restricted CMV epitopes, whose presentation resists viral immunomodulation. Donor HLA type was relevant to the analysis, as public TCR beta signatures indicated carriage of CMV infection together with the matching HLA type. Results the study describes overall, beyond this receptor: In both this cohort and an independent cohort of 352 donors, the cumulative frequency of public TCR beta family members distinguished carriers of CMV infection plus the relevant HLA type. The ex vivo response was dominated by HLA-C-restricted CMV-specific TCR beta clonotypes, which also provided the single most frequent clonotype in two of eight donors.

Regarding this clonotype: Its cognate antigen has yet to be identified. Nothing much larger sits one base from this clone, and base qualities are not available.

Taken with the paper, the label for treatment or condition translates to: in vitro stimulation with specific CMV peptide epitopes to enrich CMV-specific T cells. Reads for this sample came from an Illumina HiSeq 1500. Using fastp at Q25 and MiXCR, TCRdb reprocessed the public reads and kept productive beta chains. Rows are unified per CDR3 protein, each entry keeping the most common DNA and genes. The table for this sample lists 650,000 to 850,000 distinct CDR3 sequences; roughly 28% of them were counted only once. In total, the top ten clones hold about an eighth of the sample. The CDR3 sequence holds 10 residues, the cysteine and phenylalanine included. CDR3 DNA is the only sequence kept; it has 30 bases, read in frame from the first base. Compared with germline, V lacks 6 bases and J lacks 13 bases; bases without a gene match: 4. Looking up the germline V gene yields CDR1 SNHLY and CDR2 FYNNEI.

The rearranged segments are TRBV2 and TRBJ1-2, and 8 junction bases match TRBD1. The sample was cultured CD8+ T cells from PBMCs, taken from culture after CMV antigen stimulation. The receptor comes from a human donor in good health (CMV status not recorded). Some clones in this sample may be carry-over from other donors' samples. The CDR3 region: CASRGQGCTF. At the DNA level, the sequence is TGTGCCAGCAGAGGACAGGGTTGCACCTTC.